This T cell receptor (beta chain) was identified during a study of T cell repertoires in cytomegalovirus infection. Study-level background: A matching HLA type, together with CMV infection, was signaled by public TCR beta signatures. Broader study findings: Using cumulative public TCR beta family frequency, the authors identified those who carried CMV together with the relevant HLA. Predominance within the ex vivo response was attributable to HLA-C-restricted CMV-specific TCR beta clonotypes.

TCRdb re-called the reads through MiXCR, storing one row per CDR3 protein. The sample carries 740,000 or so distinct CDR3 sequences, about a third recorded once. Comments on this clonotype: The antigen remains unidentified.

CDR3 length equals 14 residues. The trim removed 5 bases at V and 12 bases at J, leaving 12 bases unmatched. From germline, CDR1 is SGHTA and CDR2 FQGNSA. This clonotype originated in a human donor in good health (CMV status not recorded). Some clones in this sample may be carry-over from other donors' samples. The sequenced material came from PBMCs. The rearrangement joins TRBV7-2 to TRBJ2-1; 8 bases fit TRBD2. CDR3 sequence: CASSPGTRATGQFF. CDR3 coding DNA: TGTGCCAGCAGCCCCGGGACTAGAGCCACGGGGCAGTTCTTC.